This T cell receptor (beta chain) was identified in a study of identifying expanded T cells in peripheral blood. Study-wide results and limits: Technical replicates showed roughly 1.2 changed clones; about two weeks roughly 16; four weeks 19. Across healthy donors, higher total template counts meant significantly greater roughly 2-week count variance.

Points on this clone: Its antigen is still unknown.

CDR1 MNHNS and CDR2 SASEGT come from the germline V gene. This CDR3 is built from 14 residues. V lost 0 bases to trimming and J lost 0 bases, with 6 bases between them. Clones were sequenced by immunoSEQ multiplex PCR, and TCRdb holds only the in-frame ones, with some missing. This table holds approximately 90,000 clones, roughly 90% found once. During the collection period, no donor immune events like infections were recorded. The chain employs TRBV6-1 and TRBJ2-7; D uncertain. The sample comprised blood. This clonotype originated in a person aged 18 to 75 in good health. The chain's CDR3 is CASSEADHSYEQYF. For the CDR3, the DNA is TGTGCCAGCAGTGAAGCGGACCACTCCTACGAGCAGTACTTC.